This is a list of T cell receptor beta chains from one sample in a study of T cell responses to AZD1222 COVID-19 vaccine. TCRdb keeps only in-frame clones here, not all; method: immunoSEQ multiplex PCR. The sample consists of around 88,000 clones, roughly 91% of them appearing once. Source: peripheral blood, taken on day 0 of MenACWY control vaccination. The receptor set was obtained from an adult in good health. Each CDR3 is given with its conserved first and last residue. The order of the fields is V gene, J gene, D gene, clone size, CDR3 protein, CDR3 DNA. A D gene is named only where the DNA matches it firmly. Only part of the rows carry a size: once, few, many, or a class if the clone is expanded.

V: TRBV7-9; J: TRBJ2-3; D: TRBD2; size: few; CDR3: CASSSRTSGGAGLQYF; DNA: TGTGCCAGCAGCTCCAGGACTAGCGGGGGGGCCGGGTTGCAGTATTTT
V: TRBV13; J: TRBJ1-1; D: -; size: -; CDR3: CASSLRGARTEAFF; DNA: TGTGCCAGCAGCTTAAGGGGGGCGCGTACTGAAGCTTTCTTT
V: TRBV7-2; J: TRBJ2-5; D: TRBD2; size: -; CDR3: CASSLLTSGGNGETQYF; DNA: TGTGCCAGCAGCTTATTAACTAGCGGGGGAAACGGGGAGACCCAGTACTTC
V: TRBV2; J: TRBJ2-3; D: TRBD2; size: -; CDR3: CASRKRLAFDSDTQYF; DNA: TGTGCCAGCAGAAAGAGACTAGCTTTTGATTCAGATACGCAGTATTTT
V: TRBV6-6; J: TRBJ1-6; D: -; size: -; CDR3: CASTSGRDITLHF; DNA: TGTGCCAGCACCTCGGGCCGAGATATTACCCTCCACTTT
V: TRBV9; J: TRBJ2-5; D: -; size: -; CDR3: CASSAQVVETQYF; DNA: TGTGCCAGCAGTGCTCAAGTAGTAGAGACCCAGTACTTC
V: TRBV5-4; J: TRBJ2-7; D: -; size: -; CDR3: CASSPGGTSAYEQYF; DNA: TGTGCCAGCAGCCCGGGTGGGACTTCTGCCTACGAGCAGTACTTC
V: TRBV10-2; J: TRBJ1-4; D: -; size: -; CDR3: CASSEGNEKLFF; DNA: TGCGCCAGCAGTGAGGGGAATGAAAAACTGTTTTTT
V: TRBV29-1; J: TRBJ1-5; D: TRBD1; size: -; CDR3: CSAGQGRNQPQHF; DNA: TGCAGCGCGGGACAGGGAAGGAATCAGCCCCAGCATTTT
V: TRBV28; J: TRBJ2-7; D: -; size: few; CDR3: CASSLTGSYEQYF; DNA: TGTGCCAGCAGTTTGACAGGTTCCTACGAGCAGTACTTC
V: TRBV15; J: TRBJ1-1; D: -; size: -; CDR3: CATSRDRMNTEAFF; DNA: TGTGCCACCAGCAGAGACAGAATGAACACTGAAGCTTTCTTT
V: TRBV30; J: TRBJ1-1; D: -; size: -; CDR3: CAWSDTSGAEAFF; DNA: TGTGCCTGGAGTGATACCAGTGGGGCTGAAGCTTTCTTT
V: TRBV2; J: TRBJ2-1; D: -; size: -; CDR3: CASRSLPNNEQFF; DNA: TGTGCCAGCCGTTCGCTCCCCAACAATGAGCAGTTCTTC
V: TRBV7-9; J: TRBJ1-6; D: TRBD1; size: -; CDR3: CASSRGTDYSPLHF; DNA: TGTGCCAGCAGCCGTGGGACAGACTACTCACCCCTCCACTTT
V: TRBV29-1; J: TRBJ2-7; D: -; size: -; CDR3: CSVLTGGLGEQYF; DNA: TGCAGCGTCCTGACAGGCGGACTCGGGGAGCAGTACTTC
V: TRBV7-9; J: TRBJ1-3; D: -; size: -; CDR3: CASRTPPRGGSSGNTIYF; DNA: TGTGCCAGCAGAACCCCACCCCGGGGAGGGTCATCTGGAAACACCATATATTTT
V: TRBV2; J: TRBJ1-4; D: TRBD1; size: -; CDR3: CASRMNVQGAEKLFF; DNA: TGTGCCAGCAGGATGAATGTTCAGGGGGCGGAAAAACTGTTTTTT
V: TRBV3-1/TRBV3-2; J: TRBJ2-1; D: -; size: -; CDR3: CASSQNIYNEQFF; DNA: TGTGCCAGCAGCCAAAACATTTACAATGAGCAGTTCTTC
V: TRBV27; J: TRBJ1-1; D: TRBD1; size: -; CDR3: CASSITGTGFSTEAFF; DNA: TGTGCCAGCAGTATTACCGGGACAGGGTTTTCTACTGAAGCTTTCTTT
V: TRBV5-6; J: TRBJ1-1; D: -; size: -; CDR3: CASSPGRGATEAFF; DNA: TGTGCCAGCAGCCCGGGTCGCGGGGCCACTGAAGCTTTCTTT
V: TRBV29-1; J: TRBJ2-1; D: -; size: -; CDR3: CSVDGVEETSYNEQFF; DNA: TGCAGCGTTGACGGGGTGGAGGAGACCTCCTACAATGAGCAGTTCTTC
V: TRBV9; J: TRBJ2-7; D: -; size: -; CDR3: CASSVGTGREYEQYF; DNA: TGTGCCAGCAGCGTAGGCACGGGTCGTGAATACGAGCAGTACTTC
V: TRBV10-3; J: TRBJ2-7; D: -; size: -; CDR3: CAISDGITYEQYF; DNA: TGTGCCATCAGTGATGGCATTACCTACGAGCAGTACTTC
V: TRBV19; J: TRBJ2-1; D: TRBD2; size: -; CDR3: CASSMYQRGTNEQFF; DNA: TGTGCCAGTAGTATGTACCAGCGGGGGACAAATGAGCAGTTCTTC
V: TRBV5-1; J: TRBJ1-6; D: -; size: -; CDR3: CASSFELTPAPLHF; DNA: TGCGCCAGCAGCTTTGAGTTGACGCCGGCACCCCTCCACTTT
V: TRBV30; J: TRBJ2-3; D: -; size: -; CDR3: CAWSVNEGLTDTQYF; DNA: TGTGCCTGGAGTGTAAATGAGGGCTTGACAGATACGCAGTATTTT
V: TRBV7-8; J: TRBJ1-4; D: -; size: -; CDR3: CASSQTDGYGSEKLFF; DNA: TGTGCCAGCAGCCAGACCGACGGATATGGCAGCGAAAAACTGTTTTTT
V: TRBV27; J: TRBJ2-3; D: -; size: -; CDR3: CASSLSRTDTQYF; DNA: TGTGCCAGCAGTTTATCGCGGACAGATACGCAGTATTTT
V: TRBV19; J: TRBJ2-2; D: TRBD2; size: -; CDR3: CASFLTSGITGELFF; DNA: TGTGCCAGTTTTTTGACTAGCGGGATCACCGGGGAGCTGTTTTTT
V: TRBV7-2; J: TRBJ2-7; D: TRBD2; size: -; CDR3: CASSTRTSSSYEQYF; DNA: TGTGCCAGCAGCACAAGGACTAGCAGTTCCTACGAGCAGTACTTC
V: TRBV4-3; J: TRBJ2-3; D: -; size: -; CDR3: CASSQEVGVDTQYF; DNA: TGCGCCAGCAGCCAAGAGGTGGGGGTAGATACGCAGTATTTT
V: TRBV9; J: TRBJ2-2; D: -; size: -; CDR3: CASSVGSTGELFF; DNA: TGTGCCAGCAGCGTAGGAAGCACCGGGGAGCTGTTTTTT
V: TRBV21-1; J: TRBJ1-4; D: -; size: -; CDR3: CASSKVWGIRATNEKLFF; DNA: TGTGCCAGCAGCAAAGTTTGGGGGATTCGGGCAACTAATGAAAAACTGTTTTTT
V: TRBV10-3; J: TRBJ2-2; D: TRBD1; size: -; CDR3: CAISAETGPATGELFF; DNA: TGTGCCATCAGCGCGGAGACAGGGCCGGCCACCGGGGAGCTGTTTTTT
V: TRBV6-2/TRBV6-3; J: TRBJ2-7; D: -; size: -; CDR3: CASSYSSGGGSYEQYF; DNA: TGTGCCAGCAGTTACTCCTCAGGGGGAGGCTCCTACGAGCAGTACTTC
V: TRBV5-1; J: TRBJ1-2; D: TRBD1; size: -; CDR3: CASSLARDSPGYTF; DNA: TGCGCCAGCAGCTTGGCGCGGGACAGCCCGGGCTACACCTTC
V: TRBV20-1; J: TRBJ2-7; D: -; size: -; CDR3: CSASTPGLSYEQYF; DNA: TGCAGTGCTAGTACACCGGGACTCTCCTACGAGCAGTACTTC
V: TRBV11-2; J: TRBJ2-1; D: -; size: -; CDR3: CASSLVGGWDEQFF; DNA: TGTGCCAGCAGCCTCGTAGGAGGTTGGGATGAGCAGTTCTTC
V: TRBV10-3; J: TRBJ2-2; D: TRBD2; size: -; CDR3: CAISEPGLAGGSGELFF; DNA: TGTGCCATCAGTGAGCCCGGACTAGCGGGGGGTTCCGGGGAGCTGTTTTTT
V: TRBV21-1; J: TRBJ2-7; D: -; size: -; CDR3: CASSKWGISRQGHEQYF; DNA: TGTGCCAGCAGCAAATGGGGGATATCGAGACAGGGCCACGAGCAGTACTTC
V: TRBV11-3; J: TRBJ2-3; D: TRBD2; size: once; CDR3: CASSPLAGGPMNTQYF; DNA: TGTGCCAGCAGCCCCCTAGCGGGGGGGCCCATGAATACGCAGTATTTT
V: TRBV7-9; J: TRBJ1-2; D: -; size: -; CDR3: CASSFNPGSRYGYTF; DNA: TGTGCCAGCAGCTTTAATCCAGGCAGTCGCTATGGCTACACCTTC
V: TRBV18; J: TRBJ2-3; D: -; size: -; CDR3: CASSLTDTQYF; DNA: TGTGCCAGCTCACTTACAGATACGCAGTATTTT
V: TRBV24-1; J: TRBJ2-2; D: -; size: once; CDR3: CATSDHHTGELFF; DNA: TGTGCCACCAGTGATCATCACACCGGGGAGCTGTTTTTT
V: TRBV5-4; J: TRBJ1-5; D: -; size: -; CDR3: CASSDANQPQHF; DNA: TGTGCCAGCAGCGATGCGAATCAGCCCCAGCATTTT
V: TRBV9; J: TRBJ2-1; D: -; size: -; CDR3: CASSVDGAGEQFF; DNA: TGTGCCAGCAGCGTAGATGGGGCCGGTGAGCAGTTCTTC
V: TRBV5-4; J: TRBJ2-7; D: -; size: -; CDR3: CASSLVGRLQPYEQYF; DNA: TGTGCCAGCAGCTTGGTCGGTAGACTACAGCCCTACGAGCAGTACTTC
V: TRBV7-9; J: TRBJ2-1; D: -; size: -; CDR3: CASSLAGLSGYNEQFF; DNA: TGTGCCAGCAGCTTAGCTGGCCTCTCAGGCTACAATGAGCAGTTCTTC
V: TRBV5-1; J: TRBJ1-2; D: -; size: -; CDR3: CASSPVEGGGNGYTF; DNA: TGCGCCAGCAGTCCCGTGGAAGGTGGCGGTAATGGCTACACCTTC
V: TRBV4-2; J: TRBJ2-1; D: TRBD2; size: -; CDR3: CASSHPTSGGAGNEQFF; DNA: TGTGCCAGCAGCCATCCAACTAGCGGGGGGGCGGGCAATGAGCAGTTCTTC
V: TRBV5-1; J: TRBJ2-5; D: -; size: -; CDR3: CASSLGGQETQYF; DNA: TGCGCCAGCAGCTTGGGCGGACAAGAGACCCAGTACTTC
V: TRBV7-2; J: TRBJ2-1; D: -; size: -; CDR3: CASSVGGTVFNEQFF; DNA: TGTGCCAGCAGCGTCGGGGGGACAGTGTTCAATGAGCAGTTCTTC
V: TRBV19; J: TRBJ1-2; D: -; size: -; CDR3: CASSIDSAAPNYGYTF; DNA: TGTGCCAGTAGTATCGATTCGGCAGCCCCGAACTATGGCTACACCTTC
V: TRBV7-3; J: TRBJ1-1; D: -; size: -; CDR3: CASTLGVNTEAFF; DNA: TGTGCCAGCACCTTAGGGGTGAACACTGAAGCTTTCTTT